This T cell receptor beta chain was sequenced in a study of identical twins. Comments on this clonotype: As yet, its antigen is unknown.

The germline gives CDR1 ENHRY, CDR2 SYGVKD. The CDR3 consists of 12 residues. The V end was cut by 8 bases, the J end by 3 bases, with 9 bases between. TCRdb passed the 5' RACE reads through MiXCR, listing each CDR3 protein once. Seen here are 450,000 or so distinct CDR3 sequences, over 12% observed once, and the top ten hold around 0.57%. The study's findings and limits: Among monozygotic twins, out-of-frame TCR alpha sharing exceeded what models predicted. Where beta out-of-frame sequences were concerned, excess twin sharing was weaker.

The data also belong to a second study, concerning yellow fever vaccine responses in identical twins.

The sequenced sample consisted of CD4+ T cells sorted from blood. This rearrangement joins TRBV10-3 to TRBJ2-3; D might be TRBD2 (5 bases). This sequence was found in a woman aged 18-30 years in good health. The CDR3 protein is CAIGPGTDTQYF. The CDR3 DNA reads as TGTGCCATCGGACCGGGAACAGATACGCAGTATTTT.